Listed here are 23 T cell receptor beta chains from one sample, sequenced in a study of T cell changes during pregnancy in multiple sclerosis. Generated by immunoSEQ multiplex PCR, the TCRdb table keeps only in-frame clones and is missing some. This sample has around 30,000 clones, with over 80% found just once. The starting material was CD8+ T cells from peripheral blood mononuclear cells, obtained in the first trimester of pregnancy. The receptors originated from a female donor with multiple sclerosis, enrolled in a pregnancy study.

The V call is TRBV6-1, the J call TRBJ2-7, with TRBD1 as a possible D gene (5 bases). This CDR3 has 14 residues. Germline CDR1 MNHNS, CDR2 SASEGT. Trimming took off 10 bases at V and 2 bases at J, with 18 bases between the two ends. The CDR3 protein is CATKGASETYEQYF. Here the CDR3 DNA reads TGTGCCACCAAAGGGGCCTCCGAAACCTACGAGCAGTACTTC.

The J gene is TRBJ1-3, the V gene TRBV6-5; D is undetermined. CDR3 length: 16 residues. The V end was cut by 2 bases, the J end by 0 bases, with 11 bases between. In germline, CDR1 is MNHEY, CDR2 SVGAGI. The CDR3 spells CASSYAYWSSGNTIYF. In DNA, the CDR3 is TGTGCCAGCAGTTACGCCTACTGGAGCTCTGGAAACACCATATATTTT.

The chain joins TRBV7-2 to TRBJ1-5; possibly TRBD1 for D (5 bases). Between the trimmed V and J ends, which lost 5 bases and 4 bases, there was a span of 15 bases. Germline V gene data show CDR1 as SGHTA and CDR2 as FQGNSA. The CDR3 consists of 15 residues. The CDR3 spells CASSPPGLGNQPQHF. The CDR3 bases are TGTGCCAGCAGCCCCCCGGGACTTGGTAATCAGCCCCAGCATTTT. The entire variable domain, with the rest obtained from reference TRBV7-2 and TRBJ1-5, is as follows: GAGVSQSPSNKVTEKGKDVELRCDPISGHTALYWYRQSLGQGLEFLIYFQGNSAPDKSGLPSDRFSAERTGGSVSTLTIQRTQQEDSAVYLCASSPPGLGNQPQHFGDGTRLSIL.

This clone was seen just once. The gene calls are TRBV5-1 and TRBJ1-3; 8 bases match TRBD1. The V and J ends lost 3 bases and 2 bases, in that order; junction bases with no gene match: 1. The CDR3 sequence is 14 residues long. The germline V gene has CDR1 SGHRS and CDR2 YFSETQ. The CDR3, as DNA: TGCGCCAGCAGCTCGGGACAGGCTGGAAACACCATATATTTT. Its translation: CASSSGQAGNTIYF.

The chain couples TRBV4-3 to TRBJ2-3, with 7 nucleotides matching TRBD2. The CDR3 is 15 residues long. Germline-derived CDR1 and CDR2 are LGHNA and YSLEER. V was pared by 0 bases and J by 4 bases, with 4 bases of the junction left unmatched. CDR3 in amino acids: CASSQEWGGSDTQYF. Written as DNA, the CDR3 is TGCGCCAGCAGCCAAGAGTGGGGGGGTTCAGATACGCAGTATTTT.

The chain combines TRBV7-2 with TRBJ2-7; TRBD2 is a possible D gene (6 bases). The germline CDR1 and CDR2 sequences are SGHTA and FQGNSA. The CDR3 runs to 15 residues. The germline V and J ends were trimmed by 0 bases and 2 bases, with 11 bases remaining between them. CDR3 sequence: CASSLALGGPYEQYF. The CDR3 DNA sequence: TGTGCCAGCAGCTTAGCGCTGGGGGGACCCTACGAGCAGTACTTC.

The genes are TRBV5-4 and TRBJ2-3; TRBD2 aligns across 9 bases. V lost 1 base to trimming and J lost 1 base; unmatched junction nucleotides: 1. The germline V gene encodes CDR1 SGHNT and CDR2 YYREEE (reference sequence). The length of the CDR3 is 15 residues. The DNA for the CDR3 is TGTGCCAGCAGCTTGTGGACTAGCGGCACAGATACGCAGTATTTT. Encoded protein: CASSLWTSGTDTQYF.

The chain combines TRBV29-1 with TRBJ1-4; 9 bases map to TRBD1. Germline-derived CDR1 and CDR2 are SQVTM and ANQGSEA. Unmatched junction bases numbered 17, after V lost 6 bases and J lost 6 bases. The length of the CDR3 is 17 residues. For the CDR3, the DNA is TGCAGCGTCGAAACCGGGACAGGGCTCCCCTTGGATGAAAAACTGTTTTTT. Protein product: CSVETGTGLPLDEKLFF.

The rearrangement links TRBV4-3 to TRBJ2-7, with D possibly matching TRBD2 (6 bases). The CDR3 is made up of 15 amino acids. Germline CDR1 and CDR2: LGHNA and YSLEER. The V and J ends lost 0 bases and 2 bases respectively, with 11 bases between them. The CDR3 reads CASSQDPRDTYEQYF. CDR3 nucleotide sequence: TGCGCCAGCAGCCAAGATCCGCGGGATACCTACGAGCAGTACTTC.

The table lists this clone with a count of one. The CDR3 here is CASSPTAGADYEQYF. CDR3 nucleotides: TGCGCCAGCAGCCCAACAGCGGGAGCCGACTACGAGCAGTACTTC. The rearrangement joins TRBV4-1 to TRBJ2-7, with 8 bases that match TRBD2. Germline assignment: CDR1 MGHRA and CDR2 YSYEKL. V gave up 4 bases and J gave up 3 bases; unmatched junction bases: 8. The CDR3 length is 15 residues.

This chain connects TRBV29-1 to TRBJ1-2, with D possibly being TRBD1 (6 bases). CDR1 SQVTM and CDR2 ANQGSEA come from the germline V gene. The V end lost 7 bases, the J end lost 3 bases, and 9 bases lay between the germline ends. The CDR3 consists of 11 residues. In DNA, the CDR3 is TGCAGCGCGACAGGAGACTATGGCTACACCTTC. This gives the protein CSATGDYGYTF.

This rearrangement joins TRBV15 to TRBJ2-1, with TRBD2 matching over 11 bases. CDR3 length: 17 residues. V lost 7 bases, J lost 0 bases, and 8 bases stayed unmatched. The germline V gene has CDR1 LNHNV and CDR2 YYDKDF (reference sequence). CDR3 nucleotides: TGTGCCACCACACCGGGACTAGCGGAAAGCTCCTACAATGAGCAGTTCTTC. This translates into CATTPGLAESSYNEQFF.

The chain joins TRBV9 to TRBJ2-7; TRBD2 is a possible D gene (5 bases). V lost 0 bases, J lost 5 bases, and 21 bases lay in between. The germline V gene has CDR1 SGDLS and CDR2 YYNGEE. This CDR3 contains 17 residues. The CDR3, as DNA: TGTGCCAGCAGCGTAGGGGAAGCGGCCAACGGGATCCACGAGCAGTACTTC. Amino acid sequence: CASSVGEAANGIHEQYF.

The chain's CDR3 is CASRNNEHRDRGLNEQFF. The CDR3 DNA reads TGTGCCAGCAGAAATAACGAACACCGGGACAGGGGATTGAATGAGCAGTTCTTC. The chain couples TRBV7-9 to TRBJ2-1, with 10 bases identical to TRBD1. CDR1 is SEHNR, CDR2 FQNEAQ, per germline (reference sequence). The CDR3 consists of 18 residues. Trimming removed 6 bases from V and 7 bases from J; junction bases left unmatched: 18.

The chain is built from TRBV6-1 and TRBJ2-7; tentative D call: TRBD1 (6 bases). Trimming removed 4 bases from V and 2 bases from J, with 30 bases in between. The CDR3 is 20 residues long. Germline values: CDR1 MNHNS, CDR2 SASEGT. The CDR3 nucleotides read TGTGCCAGCAGTGTGAGAACGTTAGAATTGGTCACTACAGGGACCTACGAGCAGTACTTC. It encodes CASSVRTLELVTTGTYEQYF.

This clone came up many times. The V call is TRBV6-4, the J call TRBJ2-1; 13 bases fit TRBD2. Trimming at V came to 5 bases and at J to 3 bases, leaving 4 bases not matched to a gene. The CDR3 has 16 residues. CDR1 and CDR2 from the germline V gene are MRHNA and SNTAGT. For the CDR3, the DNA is TGTGCCAGCAGTACTACTAGCGGGGGGGACTACAATGAGCAGTTCTTC. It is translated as CASSTTSGGDYNEQFF.

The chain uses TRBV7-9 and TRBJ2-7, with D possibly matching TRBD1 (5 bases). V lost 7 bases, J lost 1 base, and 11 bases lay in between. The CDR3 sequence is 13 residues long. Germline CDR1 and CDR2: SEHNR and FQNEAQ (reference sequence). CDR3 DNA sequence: TGTGCCAGCACCGACAGTTTATCCTACGAGCAGTACTTC. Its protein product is CASTDSLSYEQYF.

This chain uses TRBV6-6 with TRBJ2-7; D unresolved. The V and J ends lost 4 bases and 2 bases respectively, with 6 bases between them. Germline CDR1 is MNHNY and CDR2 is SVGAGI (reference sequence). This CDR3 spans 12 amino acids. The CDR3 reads CASSSGTYEQYF. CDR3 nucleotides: TGTGCCAGCAGTTCGGGTACCTACGAGCAGTACTTC.

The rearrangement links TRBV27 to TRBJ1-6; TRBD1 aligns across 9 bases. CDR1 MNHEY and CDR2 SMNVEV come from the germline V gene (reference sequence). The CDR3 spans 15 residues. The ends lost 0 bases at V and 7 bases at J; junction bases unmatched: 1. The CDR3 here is CASSLSQGANSPLHF. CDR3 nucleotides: TGTGCCAGCAGTTTATCACAGGGGGCGAATTCACCCCTCCACTTT.

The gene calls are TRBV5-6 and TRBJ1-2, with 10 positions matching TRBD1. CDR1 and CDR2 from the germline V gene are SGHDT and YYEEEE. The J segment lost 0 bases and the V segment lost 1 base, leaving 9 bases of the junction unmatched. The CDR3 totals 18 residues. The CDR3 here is CASSLWPGTGASNYGYTF. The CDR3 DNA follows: TGTGCCAGCAGCTTGTGGCCGGGGACAGGGGCGTCTAACTATGGCTACACCTTC.

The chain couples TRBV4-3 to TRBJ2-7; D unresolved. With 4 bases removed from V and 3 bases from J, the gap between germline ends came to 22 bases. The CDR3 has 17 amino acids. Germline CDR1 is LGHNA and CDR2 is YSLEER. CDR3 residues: CASSPKIVAEENYEQYF. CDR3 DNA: TGCGCCAGCAGCCCGAAGATTGTAGCAGAAGAGAACTACGAGCAGTACTTC.

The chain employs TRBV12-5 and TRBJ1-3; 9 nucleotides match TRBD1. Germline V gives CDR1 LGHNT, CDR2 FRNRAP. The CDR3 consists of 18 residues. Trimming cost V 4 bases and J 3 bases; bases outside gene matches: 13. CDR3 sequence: CASGSTIVRQGGGNTIYF. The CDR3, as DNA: TGTGCTAGTGGTTCAACAATCGTTAGACAGGGGGGTGGAAACACCATATATTTT.

In DNA form, the CDR3 reads TGCGCCAGCAGCTCCGGGATTGATGGCACTGAAGCTTTCTTT. Protein: CASSSGIDGTEAFF. The chain recombines TRBV5-1 with TRBJ1-1; no firm D call. V lost 3 bases and J lost 4, with 13 bases in between. The length of the CDR3 is 14 residues. CDR1 SGHRS and CDR2 YFSETQ come from the germline V gene.